This T cell receptor (beta chain) was retrieved from a study of blood T cell repertoires in COVID-19. For the study at large: Both acute and convalescent COVID-19 samples were obtained from the United States, Italy and Spain. Sources were T cells, B-cell-depleted T cells, or PBMCs; the material itself was cDNA or gDNA.

V lost 2 bases and J lost 1; bases outside the gene matches: 5. The CDR3 has 17 amino acids. From germline, CDR1 is SGHRS and CDR2 YFSETQ. Per the authors' pipeline: For nucleated cells, counts were estimated from reference gene primer amplification. Assay: immunoSEQ multiplex PCR; the TCRdb copy retains only in-frame clones and omits some. D and trimming come from the DNA, and the V and J calls and clone size come from that table. The sample carries about 97,000 clones, around 84% recorded once. This receptor was taken from a man between 45 and 60 years old with active or convalescent COVID-19. The V call is TRBV5-1, the J call TRBJ2-1; 11 positions match TRBD2. Material: peripheral blood. The CDR3 is CASSFTLAGGSYNEQFF. CDR3 nucleotides: TGCGCCAGCAGCTTTACTCTAGCGGGGGGTTCCTACAATGAGCAGTTCTTC.